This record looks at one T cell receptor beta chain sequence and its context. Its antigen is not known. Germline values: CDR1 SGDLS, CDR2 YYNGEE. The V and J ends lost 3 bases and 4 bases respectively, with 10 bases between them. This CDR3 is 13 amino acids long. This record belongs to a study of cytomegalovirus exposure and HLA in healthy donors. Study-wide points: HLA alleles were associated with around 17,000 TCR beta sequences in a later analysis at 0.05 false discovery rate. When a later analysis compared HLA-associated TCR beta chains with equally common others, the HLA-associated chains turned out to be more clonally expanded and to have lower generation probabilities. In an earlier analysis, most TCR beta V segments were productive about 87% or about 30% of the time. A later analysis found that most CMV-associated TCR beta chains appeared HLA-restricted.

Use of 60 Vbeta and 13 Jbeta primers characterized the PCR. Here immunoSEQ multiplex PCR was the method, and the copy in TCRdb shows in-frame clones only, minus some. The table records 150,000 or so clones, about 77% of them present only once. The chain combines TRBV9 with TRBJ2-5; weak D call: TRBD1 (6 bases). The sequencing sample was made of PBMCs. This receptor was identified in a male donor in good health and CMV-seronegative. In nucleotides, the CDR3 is TGTGCCAGCAGCGGACAGGTCGGAGAGACCCAGTACTTC. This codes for CASSGQVGETQYF.